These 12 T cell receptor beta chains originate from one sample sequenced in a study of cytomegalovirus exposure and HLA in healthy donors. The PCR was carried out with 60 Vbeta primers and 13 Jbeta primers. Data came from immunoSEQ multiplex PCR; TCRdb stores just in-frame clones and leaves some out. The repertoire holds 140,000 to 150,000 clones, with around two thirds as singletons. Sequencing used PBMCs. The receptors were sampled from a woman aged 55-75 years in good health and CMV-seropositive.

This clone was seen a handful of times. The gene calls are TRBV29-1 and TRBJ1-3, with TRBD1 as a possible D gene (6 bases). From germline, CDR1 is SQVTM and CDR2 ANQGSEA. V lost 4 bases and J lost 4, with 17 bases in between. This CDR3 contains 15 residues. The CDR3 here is CSVGYRAFGGNTIYF. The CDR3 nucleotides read TGCAGCGTTGGATACAGGGCCTTCGGCGGAAACACCATATATTTT.

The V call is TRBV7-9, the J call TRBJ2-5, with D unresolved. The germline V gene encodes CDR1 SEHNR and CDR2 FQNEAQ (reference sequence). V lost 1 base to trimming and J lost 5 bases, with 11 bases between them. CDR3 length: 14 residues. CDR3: CASSLVGTGETQYF. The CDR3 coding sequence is TGTGCCAGCAGCTTAGTAGGTACCGGGGAGACCCAGTACTTC.

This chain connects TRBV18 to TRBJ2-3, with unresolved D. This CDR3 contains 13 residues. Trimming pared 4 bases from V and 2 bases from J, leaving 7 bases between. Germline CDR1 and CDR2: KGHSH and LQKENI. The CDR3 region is CASSLTYTDTQYF. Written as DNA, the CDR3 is TGTGCCAGCTCACTGACTTACACAGATACGCAGTATTTT.

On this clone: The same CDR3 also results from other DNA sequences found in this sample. The CDR3 sequence: CASSYSGGSYNEQFF. The CDR3 region has the DNA TGTGCCAGCAGTTATAGCGGAGGATCATACAATGAGCAGTTCTTC. V gene TRBV2 combines with J gene TRBJ2-1; TRBD2 might be the D (6 bases). The germline V gene has CDR1 SNHLY and CDR2 FYNNEI. Between the trimmed V and J ends, which lost 5 bases and 4 bases, there was a span of 15 bases. The length of the CDR3 is 15 residues.

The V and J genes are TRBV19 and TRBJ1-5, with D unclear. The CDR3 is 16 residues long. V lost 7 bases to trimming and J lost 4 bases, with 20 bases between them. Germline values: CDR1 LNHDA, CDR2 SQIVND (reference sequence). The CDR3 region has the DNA TGTGCCAGTACCTATGGGGTGGAGGGTAGGAATCAGCCCCAGCATTTT. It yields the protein CASTYGVEGRNQPQHF.

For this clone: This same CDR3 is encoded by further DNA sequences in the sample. The CDR3 region is CASSLGVYGYTF. DNA for the CDR3: TGTGCCAGCAGCTTAGGCGTCTATGGCTACACCTTC. The chain has TRBV7-9 and TRBJ1-2, with no clear D. The CDR3 runs to 12 residues. CDR1 is SEHNR and CDR2 is FQNEAQ in the germline V gene (reference sequence). The germline V and J ends were trimmed by 1 base and 4 bases, with 4 bases remaining between them.

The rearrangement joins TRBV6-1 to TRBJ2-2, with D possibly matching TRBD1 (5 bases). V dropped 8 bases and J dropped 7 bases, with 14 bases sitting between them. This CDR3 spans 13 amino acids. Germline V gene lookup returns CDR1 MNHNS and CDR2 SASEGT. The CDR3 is CASSSGLGGELFF. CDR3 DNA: TGTGCCAGCTCATCAGGGCTGGGCGGGGAGCTGTTTTTT.

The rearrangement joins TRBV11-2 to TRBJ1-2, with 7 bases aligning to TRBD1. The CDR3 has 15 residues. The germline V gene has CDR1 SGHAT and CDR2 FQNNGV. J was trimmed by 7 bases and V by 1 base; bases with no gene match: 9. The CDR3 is CASSLAPGGNGGYTF. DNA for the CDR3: TGTGCCAGCAGCTTAGCACCAGGGGGGAACGGTGGCTACACCTTC.

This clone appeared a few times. The CDR3 DNA follows: TGCGCCAGCAGCCCCCAGGGGGCGAAAATCGGGGCCAACGTCCTGACTTTC. Translation: CASSPQGAKIGANVLTF. The chain recombines TRBV5-1 with TRBJ2-6; 8 bases align to TRBD1. Trimming removed 4 bases from V and 4 bases from J; junction bases left unmatched: 10. The CDR3 extends over 17 amino acids. Germline CDR1 and CDR2: SGHRS and YFSETQ. The variable domain in full, with the rest retrieved from reference TRBV5-1 and TRBJ2-6, is KAGVTQTPRYLIKTRGQQVTLSCSPISGHRSVSWYQQTPGQGLQFLFEYFSETQRNKGNFPGRFSGRQFSNSRSEMNVSTLELGDSALYLCASSPQGAKIGANVLTFGAGSRLTVL.

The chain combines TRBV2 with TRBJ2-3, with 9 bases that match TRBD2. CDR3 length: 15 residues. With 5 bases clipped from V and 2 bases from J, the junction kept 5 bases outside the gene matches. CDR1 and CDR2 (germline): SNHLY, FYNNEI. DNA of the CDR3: TGTGCCAGCAGTAATAGCGGGAGCCCCACAGATACGCAGTATTTT. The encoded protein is CASSNSGSPTDTQYF.

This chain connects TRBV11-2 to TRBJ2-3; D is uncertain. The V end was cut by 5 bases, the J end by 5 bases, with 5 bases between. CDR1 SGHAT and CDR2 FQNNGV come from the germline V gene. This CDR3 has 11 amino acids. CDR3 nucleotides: TGTGCCAGCAGCCCTAGAGATACGCAGTATTTT. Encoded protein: CASSPRDTQYF.

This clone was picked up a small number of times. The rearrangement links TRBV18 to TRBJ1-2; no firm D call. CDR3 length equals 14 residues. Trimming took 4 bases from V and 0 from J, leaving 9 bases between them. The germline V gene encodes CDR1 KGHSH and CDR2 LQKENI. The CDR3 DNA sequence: TGTGCCAGCTCACAACGGGAAGCTAACTATGGCTACACCTTC. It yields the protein CASSQREANYGYTF.